The 16 T cell receptor beta chains below were found in one sample sequenced in a study of blood T cell repertoires in COVID-19. Using immunoSEQ multiplex PCR, the repertoire was profiled, and TCRdb retains in-frame clones only, with some absent. Among about 140,000 clones listed, roughly 84% were seen once. The sequenced material came from peripheral blood. The receptors stem from a human donor with acute or convalescent COVID-19. The donor label of this sample is uncertain.

This chain links TRBV7-2 with TRBJ2-7; D call uncertain. The CDR3 consists of 13 residues. From germline, CDR1 is SGHTA and CDR2 FQGNSA. V was pared by 6 bases and J by 2 bases, with 11 bases between. CDR3: CASSSVGAYEQYF. The CDR3 nucleotides read TGTGCCAGCAGTTCAGTCGGAGCCTACGAGCAGTACTTC.

The V and J genes are TRBV7-2 and TRBJ1-6; D uncertain. There are 15 residues in the CDR3. The germline V gene encodes CDR1 SGHTA and CDR2 FQGNSA. Trimming removed 6 bases at V and 6 bases at J, with 15 bases between. DNA of the CDR3: TGTGCCAGCAGGCAGAGCGGGCCTTCTAATTCACCCCTCCACTTT. Its protein product is CASRQSGPSNSPLHF. Combining the CDR3 with reference TRBV7-2 and TRBJ1-6 gives the whole variable domain GAGVSQSPSNKVTEKGKDVELRCDPISGHTALYWYRQSLGQGLEFLIYFQGNSAPDKSGLPSDRFSAERTGGSVSTLTIQRTQQEDSAVYLCASRQSGPSNSPLHFGNGTRLTVT.

The chain employs TRBV29-1 and TRBJ1-5; no firm D call. V dropped 4 bases and J dropped 5 bases, with 12 bases sitting between them. Germline V gene sequence: CDR1 SQVTM, CDR2 ANQGSEA. The CDR3 has 13 amino acids. The CDR3 DNA is TGCAGCGTTGTTGTCGGAGTTGATCAGCCCCAGCATTTT. Its protein is CSVVVGVDQPQHF.

The V call is TRBV9, the J call TRBJ1-6, with 9 bases that match TRBD1. The trim removed 3 bases at V and 0 bases at J, leaving 4 bases unmatched. Looked up from germline, CDR1 is SGDLS and CDR2 is YYNGEE. The CDR3 contains 17 residues. CDR3 loop: CASSGGTGSSYNSPLHF. The CDR3 DNA is TGTGCCAGCAGCGGAGGGACAGGGAGCTCCTATAATTCACCCCTCCACTTT.

The CDR3 DNA reads TGTGCCAGCAGCTTACCCTATAGCACAGATACGCAGTATTTT. Translating it yields CASSLPYSTDTQYF. This sequence joins TRBV5-4 and TRBJ2-3; D is unresolved. Germline V gene sequence: CDR1 SGHNT, CDR2 YYREEE (reference sequence). V was shortened by 2 bases and J by 0 bases, with 7 bases between the two germline ends. The CDR3 is 14 residues long.

The chain joins TRBV19 to TRBJ1-6; 11 nucleotides align to TRBD1. The junction had 6 bases not matched to a gene; V was cut back by 5 bases and J by 0 bases. The CDR3 runs to 18 residues. Germline V gene data show CDR1 as LNHDA and CDR2 as SQIVND (reference sequence). CDR3 bases: TGTGCCAGTAGTGTCGCCGGGACAGGGGGCTCCTATAATTCACCCCTCCACTTT. Translating gives CASSVAGTGGSYNSPLHF. Full variable domain (rest looked up from reference TRBV19 and TRBJ1-6): DGGITQSPKYLFRKEGQNVTLSCEQNLNHDAMYWYRQDPGQGLRLIYYSQIVNDFQKGDIAEGYSVSREKKESFPLTVTSAQKNPTAFYLCASSVAGTGGSYNSPLHFGNGTRLTVT.

The chain employs TRBV19 and TRBJ1-4; 11 bases map to TRBD1. CDR1 is LNHDA, CDR2 SQIVND, per germline (reference sequence). The CDR3 extends over 15 amino acids. Losses at the gene ends were 3 bases for V and 6 bases for J; bases not matched to a gene: 3. This CDR3 is CASSMSGQGDEKLFF. The CDR3 DNA reads TGTGCCAGTAGTATGTCGGGACAGGGGGATGAAAAACTGTTTTTT.

The rearrangement joins TRBV11-1 to TRBJ1-2; 7 bases align to TRBD1. The CDR3 has 16 amino acids. The germline V gene encodes CDR1 SGHAT and CDR2 FQDESV (reference sequence). After removal of 5 bases from V and 0 bases from J, the junction contained 9 bases not matched to a gene. Here the CDR3 reads CASSLGPGQSNYGYTF. CDR3 DNA sequence: TGTGCCAGCAGCCTGGGACCGGGACAGTCTAACTATGGCTACACCTTC.

The chain uses TRBV7-8 and TRBJ2-1; D might be TRBD2 (8 bases). Germline assignment: CDR1 SGHVS and CDR2 FQNEAQ. CDR3 length equals 14 residues. V lost 7 bases to trimming and J lost 5 bases, with 15 bases between them. CDR3 amino acids: CASTGGLVDNEQFF. The CDR3 nucleotides read TGTGCCAGCACAGGGGGACTAGTCGACAATGAGCAGTTCTTC.

CDR3 protein: CASSLTGVDGNEQFF. CDR3 sequence (DNA): TGTGCCAGCAGCTTAACGGGAGTCGATGGCAATGAGCAGTTCTTC. The chain recombines TRBV5-4 with TRBJ2-1; tentative D call: TRBD2 (6 bases). The germline V gene encodes CDR1 SGHNT and CDR2 YYREEE (reference sequence). The V and J ends lost 2 bases and 6 bases respectively, with 15 bases between them. The CDR3 totals 15 residues.

The gene calls are TRBV7-2 and TRBJ2-3, with 8 bases aligning to TRBD2. Germline V gene sequence: CDR1 SGHTA, CDR2 FQGNSA. V was pared by 1 base and J by 6 bases, with 15 bases of the junction left unmatched. The CDR3 contains 18 residues. DNA for the CDR3: TGTGCCAGCAGCTTAGTTCTGGCCGGCGCGGGGGGTTCTGATACGCAGTATTTT. Translating it yields CASSLVLAGAGGSDTQYF.

Details on this clone: The junction differs from germline at one of its ends, possibly a read error. The chain combines TRBV7-7 with TRBJ1-6, with D unresolved. Germline V gene data show CDR1 as SSHAT and CDR2 as FNYEAQ (reference sequence). The CDR3 consists of 16 residues. CDR3 coding DNA: TGTGCTAGCAGCTTTGTTAAGTCGGGATCGGGTTCACCCCTCCACTTT. Translated: CASSFVKSGSGSPLHF. The full variable domain, with the rest looked up from reference TRBV7-7 and TRBJ1-6, is GAGVSQSPRYKVTKRGQDVTLRCDPISSHATLYWYQQALGQGPEFLTYFNYEAQPDKSGLPSDRFSAERPEGSISTLTIQRTEQRDSAMYRCASSFVKSGSGSPLHFGNGTRLTVT.

V and J are TRBV10-3 and TRBJ1-2; 8 bases match TRBD1. CDR1 and CDR2 (germline): ENHRY, SYGVKD. This CDR3 region has 16 residues. V lost 0 bases, J lost 4 bases, and 7 bases stayed unmatched. The chain's CDR3 is CAISESLGQGLYGYTF. As DNA, the CDR3 is TGTGCCATCAGTGAGTCTCTAGGACAGGGCCTCTATGGCTACACCTTC.

The V gene is TRBV11-1, the J gene TRBJ1-2, with 8 positions matching TRBD1. Trimming removed 6 bases from V and 0 bases from J; junction bases left unmatched: 9. The germline V gene has CDR1 SGHAT and CDR2 FQDESV (reference sequence). CDR3 length: 16 residues. Here the CDR3 reads CASSETGTGANYGYTF. The CDR3 bases are TGTGCCAGCAGTGAAACCGGGACAGGAGCTAACTATGGCTACACCTTC.

The CDR3 region is CASSHRDTTNYGYTF. CDR3 sequence (DNA): TGTGCCAGCTCCCACCGGGACACAACTAACTATGGCTACACCTTC. The chain links TRBV18 to TRBJ1-2, with D perhaps matching TRBD1 (6 bases). Germline V CDR1 and CDR2: KGHSH, LQKENI. The CDR3 is 15 amino acids. Between the trimmed V and J ends, which lost 6 bases and 0 bases, there was a span of 14 bases.

This chain joins TRBV24-1 and TRBJ2-1; TRBD2 matches 13 bases. The ends lost 2 bases at V and 0 bases at J; junction bases unmatched: 6. This CDR3 region has 19 residues. Germline V CDR1 and CDR2: KGHDR, SFDVKD. This chain's CDR3 is CATSDSTGLAGVSYNEQFF. Written as DNA, the CDR3 is TGTGCCACCAGTGATTCTACAGGACTAGCGGGGGTCTCCTACAATGAGCAGTTCTTC.